Many counts were recorded for the clone carrying this T cell receptor (beta chain). Its target is not known. CDR1 and CDR2 (germline): SGHRS, YFSETQ. Trimming stripped 3 bases from V and 6 bases from J, with 16 bases between. CDR3 length: 14 amino acids. The data were obtained in a study of T-cell memory formation after mild COVID-19. In the study overall: The TCR clusters were mostly specific to one donor. Regarding the study as a whole: Certain responding clones were present in pre-infection memory, suggesting participation of cross-reactive memory. A balance of CD4 and CD8 characterized clones contracting day 15 to 85, whereas later expanders leaned CD4+.

Amplification by 5'RACE using constant-segment primers produced TCR alpha and TCR beta cDNA libraries that carried sample barcodes and UMIs. TCRdb used MiXCR to reprocess the 5' RACE reads, holding one entry per CDR3 protein. The sample contains around 340,000 distinct CDR3 sequences, about an eighth of which appear only once. The receptor was isolated from a man younger than 35 who had mild COVID-19 (a few samples of this study predate the infection). Cell type and time point are not known. The sequencing input was PBMCs or a T cell subset sorted from them (not recorded which). V is TRBV5-1 and J is TRBJ2-7, with D perhaps matching TRBD2 (6 bases). This CDR3 reads CASSSGTEGGEQYF. The CDR3 DNA follows: TGCGCCAGCAGCTCGGGGACTGAGGGAGGCGAGCAGTACTTC.